This T cell receptor (beta chain) was retrieved from a study of cytomegalovirus exposure and HLA in healthy donors. Overall study results and limits: The CMV antigen specificity of three CMV-associated chains was confirmed through in vitro analysis. Cytomegalovirus status, reportedly, was diagnosed with high specificity and sensitivity by the classifier.

The method was immunoSEQ multiplex PCR; TCRdb's version includes in-frame clones alone and lacks a portion of them. The table has about 66,000 clones, about 96% seen once. Donors came from a validation cohort of 95 to 150 subjects, distinct from the first 666-subject cohort. As for this clone: Its matching antigen is unknown.

Per germline, CDR1 MNHEY and CDR2 SMNVEV (reference sequence). The CDR3 sequence is 12 residues long. V shed 9 bases and J 5 bases; nucleotides not matched to a gene: 6. This chain uses TRBV27 with TRBJ2-5, with 7 positions matching TRBD2. Sequences were obtained from PBMCs. The sequence came from a man between 18 and 29 years old in good health and CMV-seronegative. The CDR3 DNA reads as TGTGCCAGTCAAGGGGAGGGGGAGACCCAGTACTTC. It codes for CASQGEGETQYF.